The 19 T cell receptor beta chains below come from one sample, sequenced in a study of T cell changes during pregnancy in multiple sclerosis. The table came from immunoSEQ multiplex PCR; TCRdb's copy has only in-frame clones and leaves some out. This table has around 100,000 clones, 80% to 95% appearing once. Here the sequenced sample was peripheral blood, taken after pregnancy. These receptors were obtained from a female donor with multiple sclerosis, enrolled in a pregnancy study.

The CDR3 is CASSQAGVGETQYF. As DNA, the CDR3 is TGCGCCAGCAGCCAAGCGGGGGTAGGTGAGACCCAGTACTTC. The rearrangement links TRBV4-1 to TRBJ2-5; a weak D match, TRBD2 (6 bases). Trimming took off 1 base at V and 5 bases at J, with 11 bases between the two ends. CDR3 size: 14 residues. CDR1 and CDR2 from the germline V gene are MGHRA and YSYEKL.

V usage is TRBV6-5 and J usage is TRBJ2-7; 7 nucleotides line up with TRBD2. J was trimmed by 0 bases and V by 5 bases; bases with no gene match: 1. The CDR3 loop spans 13 amino acids. Germline CDR1 and CDR2: MNHEY and SVGAGI. Here the CDR3 reads CASSTSASYEQYF. The CDR3 nucleotides are TGTGCCAGCAGTACTAGCGCCTCCTACGAGCAGTACTTC.

This clone was recorded once. The J gene is TRBJ1-5, the V gene TRBV27; possibly TRBD1 for D (5 bases). V dropped 2 bases and J dropped 5 bases, with 7 bases sitting between them. This CDR3 has 13 amino acids. Germline V gives CDR1 MNHEY, CDR2 SMNVEV (reference sequence). The chain's CDR3 is CASSLTGDQPQHF. The CDR3 region has the DNA TGTGCCAGCAGTTTAACGGGGGATCAGCCCCAGCATTTT.

This chain joins TRBV11-1 and TRBJ2-4; 10 bases agree with TRBD2. After removal of 5 bases from V and 8 bases from J, the junction contained 6 bases not matched to a gene. This CDR3 region has 14 residues. Per germline, CDR1 SGHAT and CDR2 FQDESV (reference sequence). CDR3 coding DNA: TGTGCCAGCAGCCATCTAGCGGGGGCTGACATTCAGTACTTC. It yields the protein CASSHLAGADIQYF.

CDR3: CACQGQPPGYTF. CDR3 DNA sequence: TGTGCCTGTCAGGGACAGCCTCCGGGCTACACCTTC. The chain uses TRBV30 and TRBJ1-2; 7 bases map to TRBD1. The germline V gene has CDR1 GTSNPN and CDR2 SVGIG (reference sequence). J lost 8 bases, V lost 6 bases, and 9 bases had no gene match. CDR3 length: 12 amino acids.

J is TRBJ2-3 and V is TRBV11-3, with D perhaps TRBD2 (6 bases). This CDR3 is 13 amino acids long. Between the trimmed V and J ends, which lost 4 bases and 6 bases, there was a span of 11 bases. CDR1 and CDR2 (germline): SGHNT, YENEEA. The CDR3 DNA sequence: TGTGCCAGCAGCTGGGGGAGGTTCGATACGCAGTATTTT. Its translation: CASSWGRFDTQYF. The variable domain in full, with the rest retrieved from reference TRBV11-3 and TRBJ2-3, is EAGVVQSPRYKIIEKKQPVAFWCNPISGHNTLYWYLQNLGQGPELLIRYENEEAVDDSQLPKDRFSAERLKGVDSTLKIQPAELGDSAVYLCASSWGRFDTQYFGPGTRLTVL.

The chain links TRBV7-3 to TRBJ2-3; 8 nucleotides align to TRBD2. In germline, CDR1 is SGHTA, CDR2 FQGTGA. V shed 1 base and J 2 bases; nucleotides not matched to a gene: 2. The CDR3 runs to 15 residues. CDR3 in DNA: TGTGCCAGCAGCTTAAGGGGACTAGTCACAGATACGCAGTATTTT. Protein product: CASSLRGLVTDTQYF.

This chain joins TRBV29-1 and TRBJ2-2; 8 bases are shared with TRBD1. Germline V gene lookup returns CDR1 SQVTM and CDR2 ANQGSEA. The trim removed 7 bases at V and 6 bases at J, leaving 10 bases unmatched. This CDR3 region has 14 residues. The CDR3 sequence is CSAGRTGPAGELFF. Here the CDR3 DNA reads TGCAGCGCCGGTCGGACAGGGCCGGCCGGGGAGCTGTTTTTT.

This clone has only one observation. The chain recombines TRBV6-1 with TRBJ2-2; 10 nucleotides match TRBD1. Germline assignment: CDR1 MNHNS and CDR2 SASEGT. This CDR3 is 14 amino acids long. V shed 3 bases and J 8 bases; nucleotides not matched to a gene: 3. CDR3 loop: CASSEGTGAGELFF. CDR3 bases: TGTGCCAGCAGTGAGGGGACAGGGGCGGGGGAGCTGTTTTTT.

This rearrangement joins TRBV18 to TRBJ2-4; TRBD1 is a possible D gene (5 bases). Germline V gene sequence: CDR1 KGHSH, CDR2 LQKENI. The CDR3 length is 15 residues. Deletions cut 1 base from V and 2 bases from J, with 9 bases between. The CDR3 DNA sequence: TGTGCCAGCTCACCACAGGACACCTCCAAAAACATTCAGTACTTC. Amino acid sequence: CASSPQDTSKNIQYF. Full variable domain (remainder filled in from reference TRBV18 and TRBJ2-4): NAGVMQNPRHLVRRRGQEARLRCSPMKGHSHVYWYRQLPEEGLKFMVYLQKENIIDESGMPKERFSAEFPKEGPSILRIQQVVRGDSAAYFCASSPQDTSKNIQYFGAGTRLSVL.

The chain is built from TRBV10-3 and TRBJ1-1, with 7 bases identical to TRBD1. The J segment lost 0 bases and the V segment lost 6 bases, leaving 4 bases of the junction unmatched. CDR1 is ENHRY and CDR2 is SYGVKD in the germline V gene. There are 14 residues in the CDR3. DNA of the CDR3: TGTGCCATCAGCCGACAGGGAGTGAACACTGAAGCTTTCTTT. Residues: CAISRQGVNTEAFF.

This rearrangement joins TRBV11-2 to TRBJ1-1, with 7 bases lining up with TRBD1. The CDR3 runs 15 residues. Trimming took 0 bases from V and 5 from J; bases not matched to a gene: 6. CDR1 SGHAT and CDR2 FQNNGV come from the germline V gene. The CDR3 region is CASSLDPTGATEAFF. For the CDR3, the DNA is TGTGCCAGCAGCTTAGATCCTACAGGGGCGACTGAAGCTTTCTTT.

The CDR3 DNA is TGTGCCAGCAGCTTGGTTTTCCCTAGCACAGATACGCAGTATTTT. Its translation is CASSLVFPSTDTQYF. V and J are TRBV5-8 and TRBJ2-3, with D unresolved. Trimming removed 0 bases at V and 0 bases at J, with 8 bases between. CDR1 SGHTS and CDR2 YDEGEE come from the germline V gene. The CDR3 contains 15 residues.

The rearrangement joins TRBV11-2 to TRBJ1-1, with a tentative D call TRBD1 (5 bases). The V and J ends lost 3 bases and 8 bases respectively, with 10 bases between them. This CDR3 comprises 12 residues. Germline V CDR1 and CDR2: SGHAT, FQNNGV. Here the CDR3 DNA reads TGTGCCAGCAGCTTCGGGGGAAGAGAAGCTTTCTTT. Amino acids: CASSFGGREAFF.

CDR3 amino acids: CASSVLTLGDTQYF. Here the CDR3 DNA reads TGTGCCAGCAGCGTACTGACTTTAGGAGATACGCAGTATTTT. V usage is TRBV9 and J usage is TRBJ2-3; D unclear. Per the germline V gene, CDR1 is SGDLS and CDR2 is YYNGEE. V was cut by 1 base and J by 5 bases, with 11 bases left in between. This CDR3 region has 14 residues.

V usage is TRBV27 and J usage is TRBJ2-3; the D is unclear. Germline CDR1 MNHEY, CDR2 SMNVEV (reference sequence). This CDR3 has 13 amino acids. V lost 0 bases, J lost 8 bases, and 9 bases lay in between. The CDR3: CASSLSIGVTQYF. The DNA for the CDR3 is TGTGCCAGCAGTTTATCGATAGGAGTTACGCAGTATTTT.

This chain links TRBV27 with TRBJ2-5; 10 bases align to TRBD1. The CDR3 is 14 amino acids. V was clipped by 5 bases and J by 11 bases; unmatched bases: 11. CDR1 and CDR2 (germline): MNHEY, SMNVEV (reference sequence). For the CDR3, the DNA is TGTGCCAGCAGTACGCCGGGACAGGGGCATTCACAGTACTTC. Protein product: CASSTPGQGHSQYF.

The chain carries TRBV13 and TRBJ1-1, with 7 bases matching TRBD1. CDR3 size: 13 residues. The junction had 4 bases not matched to a gene; V was cut back by 8 bases and J by 1 base. The germline CDR1 and CDR2 sequences are PRHDT and FYEKMQ (reference sequence). The CDR3 is CASLWTGNTEAFF. The CDR3 DNA reads as TGTGCCAGCCTATGGACAGGGAACACTGAAGCTTTCTTT.

The rearrangement joins TRBV9 to TRBJ2-7, with D possibly matching TRBD1 (5 bases). The CDR3 has 16 residues. The V gene lost 2 bases and the J gene lost 2 bases, with 17 bases spanning the gap. Germline assignment: CDR1 SGDLS and CDR2 YYNGEE. Written as DNA, the CDR3 is TGTGCCAGCAGCGTCGCGGCAACAGGTAAACCCTACGAGCAGTACTTC. This gives the protein CASSVAATGKPYEQYF. Combining the CDR3 with reference TRBV9 and TRBJ2-7 gives the whole variable domain DSGVTQTPKHLITATGQRVTLRCSPRSGDLSVYWYQQSLDQGLQFLIQYYNGEERAKGNILERFSAQQFPDLHSELNLSSLELGDSALYFCASSVAATGKPYEQYFGPGTRLTVT.